This T cell receptor (beta chain) is drawn from a study of STAT3 mutations in large granular lymphocyte leukemia. Whole-study context: More than half of T-LGLL patients received immunosuppressive therapy. Findings and limits, study-wide: Some patients had dominant TCR clones larger than their STAT3 mutant burden. After therapy, about 35% of the 18 patients switched clonotypes, all new clones STAT3 wild type. Every T-cell large granular lymphocyte leukemia patient had at least one immunodominant TCR beta clonotype.

Notes on this clone: Its antigen is still unknown.

TCRdb's table, derived via immunoSEQ multiplex PCR, lists solely in-frame clones and lacks some. The sample holds thousands of clones, 80% to 90% seen once. The specimen sequenced was peripheral blood mononuclear cells. The TCR comes from a woman in her 70s with T-cell large granular lymphocyte leukemia. Some clones in this sample may be carry-over from other donors' samples.

The CDR3 DNA reads TGTGCCCCGGTCGGGGGACAGTATGGCTACACCTTC. It translates to CAPVGGQYGYTF. This chain joins TRBV19 and TRBJ1-2, with 7 bases matching TRBD1. Germline trimming cut 11 bases from V and 5 bases from J; bases unmatched to any gene: 8. The CDR3 consists of 12 residues. Germline V gives CDR1 LNHDA, CDR2 SQIVND (reference sequence).